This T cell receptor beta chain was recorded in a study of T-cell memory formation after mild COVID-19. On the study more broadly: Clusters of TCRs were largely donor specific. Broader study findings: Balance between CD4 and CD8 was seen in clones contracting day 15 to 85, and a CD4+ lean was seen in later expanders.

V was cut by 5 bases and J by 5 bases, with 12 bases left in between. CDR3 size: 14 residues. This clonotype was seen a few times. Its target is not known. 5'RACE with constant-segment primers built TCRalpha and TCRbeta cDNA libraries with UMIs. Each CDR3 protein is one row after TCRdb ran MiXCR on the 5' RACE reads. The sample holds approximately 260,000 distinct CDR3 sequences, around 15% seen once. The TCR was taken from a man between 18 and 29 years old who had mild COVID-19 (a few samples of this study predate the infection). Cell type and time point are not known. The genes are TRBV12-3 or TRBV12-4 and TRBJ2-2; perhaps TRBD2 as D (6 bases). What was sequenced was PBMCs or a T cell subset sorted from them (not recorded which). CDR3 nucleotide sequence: TGTGCCAGCAGTACGGGACTGATAACCGGGGAGCTGTTTTTT. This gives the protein CASSTGLITGELFF.